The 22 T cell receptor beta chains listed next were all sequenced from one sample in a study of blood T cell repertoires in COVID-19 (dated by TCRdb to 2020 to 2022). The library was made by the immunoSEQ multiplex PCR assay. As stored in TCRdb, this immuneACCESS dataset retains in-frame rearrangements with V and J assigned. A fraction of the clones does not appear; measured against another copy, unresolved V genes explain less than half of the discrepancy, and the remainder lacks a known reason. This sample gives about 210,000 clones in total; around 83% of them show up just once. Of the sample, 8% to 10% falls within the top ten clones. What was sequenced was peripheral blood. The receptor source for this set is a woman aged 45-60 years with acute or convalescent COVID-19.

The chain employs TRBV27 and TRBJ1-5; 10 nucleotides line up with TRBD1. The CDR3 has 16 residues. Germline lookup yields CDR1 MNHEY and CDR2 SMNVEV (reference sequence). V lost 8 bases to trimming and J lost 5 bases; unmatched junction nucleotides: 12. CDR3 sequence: CASQARGGTGDQPQHF. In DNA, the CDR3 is TGTGCCAGCCAGGCAAGAGGCGGGACAGGGGATCAGCCCCAGCATTTT.

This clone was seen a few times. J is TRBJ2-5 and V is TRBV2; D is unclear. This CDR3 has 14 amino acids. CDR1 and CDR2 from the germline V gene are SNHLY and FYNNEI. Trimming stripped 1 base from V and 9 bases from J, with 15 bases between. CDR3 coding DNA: TGTGCCAGCAGTGAAGATCATCGCGACGAGGCCCAGTACTTC. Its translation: CASSEDHRDEAQYF.

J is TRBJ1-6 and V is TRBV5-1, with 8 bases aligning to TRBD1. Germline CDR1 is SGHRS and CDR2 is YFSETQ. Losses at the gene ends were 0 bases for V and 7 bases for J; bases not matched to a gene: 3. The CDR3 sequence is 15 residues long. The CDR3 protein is CASSLDPGGNSPLHF. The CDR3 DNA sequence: TGCGCCAGCAGCTTGGATCCAGGGGGCAATTCACCCCTCCACTTT. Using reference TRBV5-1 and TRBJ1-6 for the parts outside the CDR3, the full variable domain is KAGVTQTPRYLIKTRGQQVTLSCSPISGHRSVSWYQQTPGQGLQFLFEYFSETQRNKGNFPGRFSGRQFSNSRSEMNVSTLELGDSALYLCASSLDPGGNSPLHFGNGTRLTVT.

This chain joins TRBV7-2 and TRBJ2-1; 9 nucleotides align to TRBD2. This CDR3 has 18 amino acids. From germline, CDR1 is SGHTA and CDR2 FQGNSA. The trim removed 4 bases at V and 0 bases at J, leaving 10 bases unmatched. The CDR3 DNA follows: TGTGCCAGCAGCTCACTTTGGACTAGCGAGAGCTCCTACAATGAGCAGTTCTTC. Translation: CASSSLWTSESSYNEQFF.

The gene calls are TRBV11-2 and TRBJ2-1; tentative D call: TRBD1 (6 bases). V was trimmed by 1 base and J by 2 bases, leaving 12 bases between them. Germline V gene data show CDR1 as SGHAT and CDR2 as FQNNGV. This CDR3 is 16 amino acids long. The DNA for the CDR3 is TGTGCCAGCAGCTTAGTTGCTGGGGGCGCCTACAATGAGCAGTTCTTC. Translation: CASSLVAGGAYNEQFF.

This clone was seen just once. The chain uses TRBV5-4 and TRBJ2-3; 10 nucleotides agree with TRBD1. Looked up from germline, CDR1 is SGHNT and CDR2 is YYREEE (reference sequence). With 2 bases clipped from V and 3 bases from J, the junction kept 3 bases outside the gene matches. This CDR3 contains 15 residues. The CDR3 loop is CASSFDRGHTDTQYF. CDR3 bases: TGTGCCAGCAGCTTCGACAGGGGGCATACAGATACGCAGTATTTT. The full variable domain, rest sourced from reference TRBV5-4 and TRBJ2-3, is ETGVTQSPTHLIKTRGQQVTLRCSSQSGHNTVSWYQQALGQGPQFIFQYYREEENGRGNFPPRFSGLQFPNYSSELNVNALELDDSALYLCASSFDRGHTDTQYFGPGTRLTVL.

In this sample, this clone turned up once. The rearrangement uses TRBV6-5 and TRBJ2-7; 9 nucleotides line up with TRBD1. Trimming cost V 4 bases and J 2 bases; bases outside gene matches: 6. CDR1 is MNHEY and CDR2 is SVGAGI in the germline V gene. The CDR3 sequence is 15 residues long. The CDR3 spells CASSSSGTGTYEQYF. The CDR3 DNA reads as TGTGCCAGCAGTTCCTCCGGGACAGGGACCTACGAGCAGTACTTC.

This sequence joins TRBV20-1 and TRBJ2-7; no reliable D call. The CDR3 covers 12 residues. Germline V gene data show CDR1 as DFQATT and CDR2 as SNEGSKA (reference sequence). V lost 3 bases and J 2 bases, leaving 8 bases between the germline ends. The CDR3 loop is CSASSRTYEQYF. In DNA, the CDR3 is TGCAGTGCTAGTAGCAGGACCTACGAGCAGTACTTC.

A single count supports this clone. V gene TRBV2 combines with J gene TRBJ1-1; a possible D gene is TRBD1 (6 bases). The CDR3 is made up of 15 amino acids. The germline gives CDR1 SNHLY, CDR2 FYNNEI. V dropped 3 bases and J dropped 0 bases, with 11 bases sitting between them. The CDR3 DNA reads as TGTGCCAGCAGTGATAATAGGGGGATGAACACTGAAGCTTTCTTT. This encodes CASSDNRGMNTEAFF. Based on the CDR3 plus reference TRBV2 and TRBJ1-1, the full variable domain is EPEVTQTPSHQVTQMGQEVILRCVPISNHLYFYWYRQILGQKVEFLVSFYNNEISEKSEIFDDQFSVERPDGSNFTLKIRSTKLEDSAMYFCASSDNRGMNTEAFFGQGTRLTVV.

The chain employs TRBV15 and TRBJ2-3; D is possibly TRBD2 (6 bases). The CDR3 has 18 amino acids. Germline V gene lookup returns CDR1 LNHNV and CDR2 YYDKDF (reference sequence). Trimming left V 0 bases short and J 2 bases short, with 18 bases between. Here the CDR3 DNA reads TGTGCCACCAGCAGAGATAGGGGCGTCGGAGGGTCCACAGATACGCAGTATTTT. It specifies CATSRDRGVGGSTDTQYF.

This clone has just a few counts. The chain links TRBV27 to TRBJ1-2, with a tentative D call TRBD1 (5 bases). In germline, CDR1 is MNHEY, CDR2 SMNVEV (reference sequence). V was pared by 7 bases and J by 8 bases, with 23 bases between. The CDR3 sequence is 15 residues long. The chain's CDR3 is CASTAGGLRDAGYTF. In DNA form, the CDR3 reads TGTGCCAGCACCGCCGGGGGACTTAGGGACGCGGGCTACACCTTC.

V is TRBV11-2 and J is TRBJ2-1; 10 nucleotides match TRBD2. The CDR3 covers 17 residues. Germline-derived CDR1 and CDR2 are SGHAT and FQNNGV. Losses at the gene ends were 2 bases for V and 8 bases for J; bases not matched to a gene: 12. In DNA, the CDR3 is TGTGCCAGCAGCTTATTTTTTGAGGCTAGCGGGAGACATGAGCAGTTCTTC. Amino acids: CASSLFFEASGRHEQFF.

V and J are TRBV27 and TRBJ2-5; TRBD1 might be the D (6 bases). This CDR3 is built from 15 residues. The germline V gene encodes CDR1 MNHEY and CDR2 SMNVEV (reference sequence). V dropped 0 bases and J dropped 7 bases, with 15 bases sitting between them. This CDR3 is CASSLSYRVGGTQYF. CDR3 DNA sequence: TGTGCCAGCAGTTTATCATACAGGGTAGGAGGGACCCAGTACTTC.

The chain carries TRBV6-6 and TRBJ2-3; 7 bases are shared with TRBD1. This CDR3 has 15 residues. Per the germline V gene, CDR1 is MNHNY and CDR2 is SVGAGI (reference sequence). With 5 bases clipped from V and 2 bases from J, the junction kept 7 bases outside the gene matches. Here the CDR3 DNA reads TGTGCCAGCAGTCCTGACAGGGTTTACACAGATACGCAGTATTTT. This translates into CASSPDRVYTDTQYF.

The CDR3 nucleotides are TGCGCCAGCAGCTTGAACACGGGGAGTATGGATACGCAGTATTTT. It yields the protein CASSLNTGSMDTQYF. This rearrangement joins TRBV5-1 to TRBJ2-3; D is possibly TRBD2 (5 bases). Deletions cut 1 base from V and 6 bases from J, with 15 bases between. The CDR3 loop spans 15 amino acids. Germline-derived CDR1 and CDR2 are SGHRS and YFSETQ.

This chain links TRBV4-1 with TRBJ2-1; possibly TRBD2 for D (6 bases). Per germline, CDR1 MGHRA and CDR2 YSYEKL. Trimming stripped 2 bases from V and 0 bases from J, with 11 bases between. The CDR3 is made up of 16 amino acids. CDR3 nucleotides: TGCGCCAGCAGCCAACCGGACGGGGGCTCCTACAATGAGCAGTTCTTC. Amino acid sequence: CASSQPDGGSYNEQFF.

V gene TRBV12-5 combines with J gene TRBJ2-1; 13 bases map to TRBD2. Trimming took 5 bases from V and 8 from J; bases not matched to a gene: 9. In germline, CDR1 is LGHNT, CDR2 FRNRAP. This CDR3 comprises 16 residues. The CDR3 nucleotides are TGTGCTAGTGGTCTCGGGACTAGCGGGATTAGCGATGAGCAGTTCTTC. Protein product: CASGLGTSGISDEQFF.

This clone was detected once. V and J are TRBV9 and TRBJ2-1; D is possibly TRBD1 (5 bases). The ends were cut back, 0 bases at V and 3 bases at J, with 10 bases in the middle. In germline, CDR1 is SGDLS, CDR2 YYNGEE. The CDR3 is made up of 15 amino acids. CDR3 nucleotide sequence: TGTGCCAGCAGCGTAGGCGACAGCCACTACAATGAGCAGTTCTTC. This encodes CASSVGDSHYNEQFF.

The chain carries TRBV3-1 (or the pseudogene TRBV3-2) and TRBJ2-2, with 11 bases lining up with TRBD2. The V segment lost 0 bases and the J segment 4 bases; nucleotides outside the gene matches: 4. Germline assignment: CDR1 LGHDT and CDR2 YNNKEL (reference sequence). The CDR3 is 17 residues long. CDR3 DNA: TGTGCCAGCAGCCAAGATATTGGGACTAGCGGCACCGGGGAGCTGTTTTTT. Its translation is CASSQDIGTSGTGELFF.

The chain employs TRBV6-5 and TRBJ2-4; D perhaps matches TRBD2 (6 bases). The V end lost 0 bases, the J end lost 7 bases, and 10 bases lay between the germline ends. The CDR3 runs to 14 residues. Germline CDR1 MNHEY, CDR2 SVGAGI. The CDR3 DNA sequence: TGTGCCAGCAGTTACTCGCAGGGAGGTAACATTCAGTACTTC. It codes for CASSYSQGGNIQYF.

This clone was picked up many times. The CDR3 spells CASSHPAGGSYEQYF. In DNA, the CDR3 is TGTGCCAGCAGCCATCCCGCGGGGGGCTCCTACGAGCAGTACTTC. V gene TRBV14 combines with J gene TRBJ2-7, with 8 bases lining up with TRBD2. V was clipped by 3 bases and J by 0 bases; unmatched bases: 4. Germline V gives CDR1 SGHDN, CDR2 FVKESK. CDR3 length equals 15 residues.

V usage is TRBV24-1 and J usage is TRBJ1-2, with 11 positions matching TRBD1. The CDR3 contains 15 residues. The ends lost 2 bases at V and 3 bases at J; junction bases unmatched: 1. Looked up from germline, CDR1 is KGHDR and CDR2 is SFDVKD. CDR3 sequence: CATSDWTGGHYGYTF. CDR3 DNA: TGTGCCACCAGTGATTGGACAGGGGGCCACTATGGCTACACCTTC.